This T cell receptor (beta chain) was documented in a study of blood T cells in healthy people across ages. A second PCR of roughly 7 to 11 cycles used a sample-barcoded 5' primer and a J-beta primer mix. TCRdb re-derived calls from the 5' RACE reads in MiXCR, one entry per CDR3 protein. Of approximately 820,000 distinct CDR3 sequences listed, 40% to 50% are singletons. J lost 6 bases, V lost 0 bases, and 8 bases had no gene match. The CDR3 covers 15 residues. CDR1 and CDR2 (germline): DFQATT, SNEGSKA (reference sequence). Of note for this clonotype: The antigen is unknown.

Findings and caveats of the study: Per-million-T-cell TCR beta diversity fell roughly linearly with age.

V usage is TRBV20-1 and J usage is TRBJ2-1; TRBD2 matches at 7 bases. The TCR originated in a man aged 55 to 70 in good health. Input material: blood. The CDR3, as DNA: TGCAGTGCTAGAGATACCGGGACTACGGGCAATGAGCAGTTCTTC. This sequence encodes CSARDTGTTGNEQFF.